These 14 T cell receptor beta chains share one sample of origin, sequenced in a study of blood T cell repertoires in COVID-19. Sequencing used immunoSEQ multiplex PCR; TCRdb keeps in-frame clones, though not all of them. This table holds some 170,000 clones, about 87% found once. Sequencing was performed on peripheral blood. The receptor source for this set is a woman in her fifties or sixties with acute or convalescent COVID-19.

The chain links TRBV7-2 to TRBJ2-7, with a possible D match to TRBD2 (5 bases). This CDR3 region has 12 residues. The V end was cut by 1 base, the J end by 5 bases, with 6 bases between. Germline assignment: CDR1 SGHTA and CDR2 FQGNSA. This chain's CDR3 is CASSLVGDEQYF. Here the CDR3 DNA reads TGTGCCAGCAGCTTAGTCGGGGACGAGCAGTACTTC.

The chain combines TRBV5-1 with TRBJ2-7; 10 nucleotides agree with TRBD1. Germline V lookup: CDR1 SGHRS, CDR2 YFSETQ. After removal of 0 bases from V and 4 bases from J, the junction contained 4 bases not matched to a gene. CDR3 size: 15 residues. Here the CDR3 reads CASSLGGTGAYEQYF. CDR3 bases: TGCGCCAGCAGCTTGGGTGGGACAGGGGCGTACGAGCAGTACTTC.

The J gene is TRBJ1-1, the V gene TRBV5-6; D is possibly TRBD1 (6 bases). The CDR3 runs to 13 residues. Germline CDR1 SGHDT, CDR2 YYEEEE. The germline V and J ends were trimmed by 0 bases and 7 bases, with 10 bases remaining between them. CDR3 sequence (DNA): TGTGCCAGCAGCTTGGCTGGGGGCGGTGAAGCTTTCTTT. Translated, it gives CASSLAGGGEAFF. Looking up the rest from reference TRBV5-6 and TRBJ1-1 gives the full variable domain: DAGVTQSPTHLIKTRGQQVTLRCSPKSGHDTVSWYQQALGQGPQFIFQYYEEEERQRGNFPDRFSGHQFPNYSSELNVNALLLGDSALYLCASSLAGGGEAFFGQGTRLTVV.

The chain links TRBV3-1 (or the pseudogene TRBV3-2) to TRBJ2-1; D may be TRBD2 (5 bases). Germline values: CDR1 LGHDT, CDR2 YNNKEL (reference sequence). Trimming shortened V by 0 bases and J by 7 bases, and 13 bases separated the two germline ends. The CDR3 covers 15 residues. DNA of the CDR3: TGTGCCAGCAGCCAAGACATCCGGGAAAATAATGAGCAGTTCTTC. It is translated as CASSQDIRENNEQFF.

CDR3 sequence: CASSLWGRGDETQYF. In DNA, the CDR3 is TGTGCCAGCAGCTTATGGGGGCGAGGGGACGAGACCCAGTACTTC. The chain links TRBV7-2 to TRBJ2-5; a possible D gene is TRBD1 (6 bases). V was pared by 2 bases and J by 5 bases, with 15 bases between. CDR1 is SGHTA and CDR2 is FQGNSA in the germline V gene. This CDR3 spans 15 amino acids.

The J gene is TRBJ2-7, the V gene TRBV25-1; 12 positions match TRBD2. Trimming at V came to 6 bases and at J to 10 bases, leaving 7 bases not matched to a gene. This CDR3 has 13 residues. Germline V gene data show CDR1 as MGHDK and CDR2 as SYGVNS. The CDR3 region is CASSLAGGVGQYF. CDR3 nucleotides: TGTGCCAGCAGCCTAGCGGGAGGGGTCGGTCAGTACTTC.

The V call is TRBV9, the J call TRBJ1-2; 9 bases map to TRBD1. The V segment lost 4 bases and the J segment 6 bases; nucleotides outside the gene matches: 10. This CDR3 spans 15 amino acids. Germline V gives CDR1 SGDLS, CDR2 YYNGEE. This chain's CDR3 is CASSTRTGGADGYTF. DNA of the CDR3: TGTGCCAGCAGCACCCGAACAGGGGGCGCAGATGGCTACACCTTC.

The chain recombines TRBV27 with TRBJ2-7; the D gene is possibly TRBD2 (7 bases). V lost 3 bases and J 5 bases, leaving 20 bases between the germline ends. In germline, CDR1 is MNHEY, CDR2 SMNVEV (reference sequence). CDR3 length: 16 residues. The CDR3 bases are TGTGCCAGCAGTTTGACTGCGGGGGCCCTCTTTAACGAGCAGTACTTC. The encoded protein is CASSLTAGALFNEQYF.

In this sample, this clone turned up once. The chain carries TRBV11-3 and TRBJ1-2; 7 bases align to TRBD1. The V gene's germline CDR1 is SGHNT and CDR2 YENEEA. This CDR3 is 16 amino acids long. V trimming: 3 bases; J trimming: 0 bases; junction bases outside the gene matches: 7. This CDR3 reads CASSLPYGTANYGYTF. CDR3 nucleotide sequence: TGTGCCAGCAGCTTGCCTTACGGGACAGCTAACTATGGCTACACCTTC.

This chain joins TRBV6-5 and TRBJ2-7, with 10 bases aligning to TRBD1. This CDR3 contains 15 residues. CDR1 is MNHEY, CDR2 SVGAGI, per germline. The V gene end was trimmed by 4 bases and the J gene end by 3 bases; junction bases not matched to a gene: 6. CDR3 DNA sequence: TGTGCCAGCAGTTCAAGACAGGGGGCATTCTACGAGCAGTACTTC. It translates to CASSSRQGAFYEQYF.

The chain links TRBV2 to TRBJ2-7; TRBD1 agrees at 11 bases. J gave up 2 bases and V 5 bases, and 5 bases lay outside the gene matches. The CDR3 is made up of 15 amino acids. The germline gives CDR1 SNHLY, CDR2 FYNNEI. This CDR3 reads CASSTGTGGAYEQYF. CDR3 nucleotides: TGTGCCAGCAGTACCGGGACAGGGGGAGCCTACGAGCAGTACTTC.

The chain uses TRBV7-2 and TRBJ2-5; TRBD1 agrees at 7 bases. V gave up 5 bases and J gave up 4 bases; unmatched junction bases: 16. The germline gives CDR1 SGHTA, CDR2 FQGNSA. The CDR3 is 17 amino acids. This chain's CDR3 is CASSQGDGYPMRETQYF. DNA of the CDR3: TGTGCCAGCAGCCAGGGGGATGGGTACCCCATGAGAGAGACCCAGTACTTC.

The chain couples TRBV30 to TRBJ1-6; 10 bases are shared with TRBD1. The V segment lost 0 bases and the J segment 9 bases; nucleotides outside the gene matches: 11. Germline V lookup: CDR1 GTSNPN, CDR2 SVGIG (reference sequence). The length of the CDR3 is 17 residues. CDR3 coding DNA: TGTGCCTGGAGTGTACCGACAGGGGGCAACATGGGTTCACCCCTCCACTTT. It is translated as CAWSVPTGGNMGSPLHF.

The chain uses TRBV13 and TRBJ2-1, with D tentatively TRBD1 (6 bases). V gave up 5 bases and J gave up 2 bases, with 13 bases separating them. Per germline, CDR1 PRHDT and CDR2 FYEKMQ (reference sequence). CDR3 length: 15 amino acids. The CDR3 here is CASSLTGLTYNEQFF. The DNA of the CDR3 is TGTGCCAGCAGCCTAACAGGGCTGACCTACAATGAGCAGTTCTTC.